This T cell receptor (beta chain) was identified during a study of regulatory T cells in long-lasting Graves disease. TCR beta libraries were built with iRepertoire HTBI primers and Arm-PCR of CDR3 regions. TCRdb reprocessed the multiplex PCR reads via MiXCR and lists one record per CDR3 protein. Among some 560,000 distinct CDR3 sequences listed, 15% to 20% were seen once. As to time point: newly diagnosed GD, antithyroid drugs for less than 3 months. RNA from PBMCs was the source of the TCR library. It was an endocrinology department in Xi'an, China, that provided the patients. Germline values: CDR1 DFQATT, CDR2 SNEGSKA (reference sequence). V shed 5 bases and J shed 0 bases, with 18 bases lying between them. CDR3 length: 16 residues. In addition, the sample was reused for a study of T cells in Graves' hyperthyroidism and ophthalmopathy. From that report: First-round RT-PCR of the TCR CDR3 relied on the HTBI primer set.

This receptor was identified in a middle-aged woman with Graves disease. The rearrangement joins TRBV20-1 to TRBJ2-3, with TRBD2 as a possible D gene (6 bases). This specimen consisted of peripheral blood mononuclear cells (PBMCs), obtained at new diagnosis, from a patient treated with antithyroid drugs. CDR3 DNA: TGCAGTGCTGCCCCCCCCTCGCGGGGCAGCACAGATACGCAGTATTTT. Protein product: CSAAPPSRGSTDTQYF.